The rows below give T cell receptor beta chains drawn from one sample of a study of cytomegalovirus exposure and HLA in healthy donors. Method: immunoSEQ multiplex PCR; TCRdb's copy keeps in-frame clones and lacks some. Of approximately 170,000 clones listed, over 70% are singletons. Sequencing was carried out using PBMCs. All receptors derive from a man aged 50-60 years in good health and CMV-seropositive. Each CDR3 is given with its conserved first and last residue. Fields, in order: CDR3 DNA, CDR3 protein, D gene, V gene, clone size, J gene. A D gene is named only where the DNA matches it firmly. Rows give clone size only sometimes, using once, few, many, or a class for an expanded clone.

cdr3_nt: TGTGCCAGCAGTCCCCGGGACAGATTCCTGGGGGAGCAGTACTTC; cdr3_aa: CASSPRDRFLGEQYF; d_call: TRBD1; v_call: TRBV28; clone_size: .; j_call: TRBJ2-7
cdr3_nt: TGTGCCAGCGCACGGGGGGCGAACACTGAAGCTTTCTTT; cdr3_aa: CASARGANTEAFF; d_call: .; v_call: TRBV2; clone_size: .; j_call: TRBJ1-1
cdr3_nt: TGCGCCAGCAGCTTGGGGCTAGCGTCCTACGAGCAGTACTTC; cdr3_aa: CASSLGLASYEQYF; d_call: .; v_call: TRBV5-1; clone_size: few; j_call: TRBJ2-7
cdr3_nt: TGTGCCAGCAGGAGGGACTCTAACTATGGCTACACCTTC; cdr3_aa: CASRRDSNYGYTF; d_call: .; v_call: TRBV2; clone_size: .; j_call: TRBJ1-2
cdr3_nt: TGTGCCTGGAGTGCCGGGCTAGCGGGAGGTCAAGAGACCCAGTACTTC; cdr3_aa: CAWSAGLAGGQETQYF; d_call: TRBD2; v_call: TRBV30; clone_size: .; j_call: TRBJ2-5
cdr3_nt: TGTGCCAGCAGCCAAGAAGGGGTAGGAGCCCAGTACTTC; cdr3_aa: CASSQEGVGAQYF; d_call: .; v_call: TRBV14; clone_size: .; j_call: TRBJ2-7
cdr3_nt: TGTGCCAGCAGCTTCCGGCGGGGCGCATACACTGAAGCTTTCTTT; cdr3_aa: CASSFRRGAYTEAFF; d_call: .; v_call: TRBV5-4; clone_size: .; j_call: TRBJ1-1
cdr3_nt: TGTGCCAGCAGCAACAAATGGACAGGGTATTGGAGGGCCCATCCCCACGAGCAGTACTTC; cdr3_aa: CASSNKWTGYWRAHPHEQYF; d_call: .; v_call: TRBV21-1; clone_size: .; j_call: TRBJ2-7
cdr3_nt: TGTGCCAGCAGTTCCTTAGTCACTGAAGCTTTCTTT; cdr3_aa: CASSSLVTEAFF; d_call: .; v_call: TRBV28; clone_size: .; j_call: TRBJ1-1
cdr3_nt: TGCGCCAGCAGCCCAGACATGTATGGCTACACCTTC; cdr3_aa: CASSPDMYGYTF; d_call: .; v_call: TRBV4-1; clone_size: .; j_call: TRBJ1-2
cdr3_nt: TGTGCCAGCAGCAAAGGTCGGTTATGGGGAGGTCAAGCTTTCTTT; cdr3_aa: CASSKGRLWGGQAFF; d_call: .; v_call: TRBV21-1; clone_size: .; j_call: TRBJ1-1
cdr3_nt: TGTGCCAGTAACCAAGGCTCGACAGGGGGCTACGAGCAGTACTTC; cdr3_aa: CASNQGSTGGYEQYF; d_call: TRBD1; v_call: TRBV19; clone_size: .; j_call: TRBJ2-7
cdr3_nt: TGCGCCAGCAGCATGACCGGGACAGACAATGAGCAGTTCTTC; cdr3_aa: CASSMTGTDNEQFF; d_call: TRBD1; v_call: TRBV5-1; clone_size: .; j_call: TRBJ2-1
cdr3_nt: TGCGCCAGCAGCCCCGGACAGCGCTTTGATGGCTACACCTTC; cdr3_aa: CASSPGQRFDGYTF; d_call: .; v_call: TRBV5-1; clone_size: .; j_call: TRBJ1-2
cdr3_nt: TGTGCCAGCAGTTATGAGTTCTTCACTGAAGCTTTCTTT; cdr3_aa: CASSYEFFTEAFF; d_call: .; v_call: TRBV6-1; clone_size: .; j_call: TRBJ1-1
cdr3_nt: TGCGCCAGCTCCGACAGTGCAACTAATGAAAAACTGTTTTTT; cdr3_aa: CASSDSATNEKLFF; d_call: .; v_call: TRBV5-1; clone_size: few; j_call: TRBJ1-4
cdr3_nt: TGTGCCAGCAGCTTCCGGACGGGAGCTAATGAAAAACTGTTTTTT; cdr3_aa: CASSFRTGANEKLFF; d_call: .; v_call: TRBV13; clone_size: .; j_call: TRBJ1-4
cdr3_nt: TGTGCCAGCAGTGAAGCGTCCCCTAGCAGCTCCTACAATGAGCAGTTCTTC; cdr3_aa: CASSEASPSSSYNEQFF; d_call: .; v_call: TRBV2; clone_size: .; j_call: TRBJ2-1
cdr3_nt: TGTGCCATCTCAGCAGGGCTGAACTATGGCTACACCTTC; cdr3_aa: CAISAGLNYGYTF; d_call: .; v_call: TRBV10-3; clone_size: once; j_call: TRBJ1-2
cdr3_nt: TGCGCCAGCAGCTTACAGGGGGGGAGAGAGACCCAGTACTTC; cdr3_aa: CASSLQGGRETQYF; d_call: .; v_call: TRBV5-1; clone_size: once; j_call: TRBJ2-5
cdr3_nt: TGTGCCAGCAGCCAGAGGAGGGATCATTCAGATACGCAGTATTTT; cdr3_aa: CASSQRRDHSDTQYF; d_call: .; v_call: TRBV7-2; clone_size: .; j_call: TRBJ2-3
cdr3_nt: TGTGCCAGCAGCCCTGGGCGGGGGTACAGTGAAAAACTGTTTTTT; cdr3_aa: CASSPGRGYSEKLFF; d_call: .; v_call: TRBV7-8; clone_size: .; j_call: TRBJ1-4